These 25 T cell receptor beta chains were sequenced from one sample in a study of circulating and synovial CD4+ cells in juvenile arthritis. Sequencing used immunoSEQ multiplex PCR; TCRdb keeps in-frame clones, though not all of them. The data contain just over 35,000 clones, approximately 94% of them singletons. Sequencing input: CD4+ T cells from blood. These receptor sequences come from a human donor with juvenile idiopathic arthritis.

The chain is built from TRBV5-1 and TRBJ2-4; 10 nucleotides align to TRBD1. The CDR3 length is 16 residues. V shed 3 bases, J shed 3 bases, and the junction held 6 bases outside the gene matches. The germline CDR1 and CDR2 sequences are SGHRS and YFSETQ. The CDR3 nucleotides are TGCGCCAGCAGCTCCTTGACAGGGGGCGGCAAAAACATTCAGTACTTC. Translated: CASSSLTGGGKNIQYF.

The chain carries TRBV5-1 and TRBJ2-7; 10 bases line up with TRBD2. CDR1 and CDR2 (germline): SGHRS, YFSETQ. The CDR3 is 17 amino acids. V lost 0 bases to trimming and J lost 4 bases; unmatched junction nucleotides: 10. CDR3 DNA sequence: TGCGCCAGCAGCTTGGGACCTAGCGGGGGAAGCGCGTACGAGCAGTACTTC. This codes for CASSLGPSGGSAYEQYF.

V usage is TRBV15 and J usage is TRBJ2-2; D remains ambiguous. Trimming removed 1 base at V and 5 bases at J, with 11 bases between. The CDR3 covers 15 residues. The V gene's germline CDR1 is LNHNV and CDR2 YYDKDF (reference sequence). CDR3 sequence: CATSRVGAETGELFF. Written as DNA, the CDR3 is TGTGCCACCAGCAGAGTCGGAGCAGAAACCGGGGAGCTGTTTTTT. The variable domain in full, completed from reference TRBV15 and TRBJ2-2, reads DAMVIQNPRYQVTQFGKPVTLSCSQTLNHNVMYWYQQKSSQAPKLLFHYYDKDFNNEADTPDNFQSRRPNTSFCFLDIRSPGLGDTAMYLCATSRVGAETGELFFGEGSRLTVL.

V gene TRBV29-1 combines with J gene TRBJ1-2; D ambiguous. The CDR3 length is 12 residues. Germline V gene lookup returns CDR1 SQVTM and CDR2 ANQGSEA. The V end was cut by 3 bases, the J end by 4 bases, with 9 bases between. CDR3 nucleotide sequence: TGCAGCGTTGACAGGCCCGCCTATGGCTACACCTTC. Protein sequence: CSVDRPAYGYTF.

Written as DNA, the CDR3 is TGTGCCAGTAGTCCACAGGCTAACTATGGCTACACCTTC. Encoded protein: CASSPQANYGYTF. The chain couples TRBV19 to TRBJ1-2; perhaps TRBD1 as D (5 bases). Per germline, CDR1 LNHDA and CDR2 SQIVND (reference sequence). V lost 5 bases, J lost 0 bases, and 7 bases lay in between. The CDR3 runs 13 residues.

V gene TRBV7-9 combines with J gene TRBJ1-1; tentative D call: TRBD1 (6 bases). This CDR3 contains 14 residues. CDR1 SEHNR and CDR2 FQNEAQ come from the germline V gene (reference sequence). The V end lost 2 bases, the J end lost 6 bases, and 13 bases lay between the germline ends. The CDR3, as DNA: TGTGCCAGCAGCTTACACAACAGGGTCCCTGAAGCTTTCTTT. Its translation is CASSLHNRVPEAFF.

The chain recombines TRBV30 with TRBJ1-4, with D possibly being TRBD1 (6 bases). The CDR3 runs 13 residues. Germline CDR1 GTSNPN, CDR2 SVGIG (reference sequence). V was shortened by 3 bases and J by 4 bases, with 9 bases between the two germline ends. In DNA form, the CDR3 reads TGTGCCTGGAGCCAGGGGAATAATGAAAAACTGTTTTTT. This encodes CAWSQGNNEKLFF.

This chain uses TRBV5-1 with TRBJ2-6; tentative D call: TRBD2 (6 bases). The CDR3 consists of 19 residues. The germline V and J ends were trimmed by 1 base and 2 bases, with 19 bases remaining between them. Germline V lookup: CDR1 SGHRS, CDR2 YFSETQ. In nucleotides, the CDR3 is TGCGCCAGCAGCTTGTTTGGCGGGAAGGAGCGGACTGGGGCCAACGTCCTGACTTTC. It encodes CASSLFGGKERTGANVLTF.

The chain joins TRBV4-2 to TRBJ2-1; D is perhaps TRBD2 (6 bases). V was cut by 2 bases and J by 7 bases, with 15 bases left in between. The CDR3 runs to 15 residues. Germline values: CDR1 LGHNA, CDR2 YNFKEQ. The CDR3 bases are TGTGCCAGCAGCCAACACCGGGACGGGAGTAATGAGCAGTTCTTC. Translating gives CASSQHRDGSNEQFF.

The V call is TRBV5-6, the J call TRBJ2-7; 8 bases line up with TRBD1. V lost 1 base, J lost 2 bases, and 11 bases stayed unmatched. Per germline, CDR1 SGHDT and CDR2 YYEEEE. The CDR3 has 17 residues. CDR3 residues: CASSLTVDFRGPYEQYF. As DNA, the CDR3 is TGTGCCAGCAGCTTGACCGTCGATTTCAGGGGGCCCTACGAGCAGTACTTC.

The sample holds a few counts of this clone. The CDR3 sequence: CASSLWTGPYSNQPQHF. CDR3 DNA: TGTGCCAGTAGTCTCTGGACAGGGCCTTATAGCAATCAGCCCCAGCATTTT. V usage is TRBV19 and J usage is TRBJ1-5; 8 bases map to TRBD1. From germline, CDR1 is LNHDA and CDR2 SQIVND (reference sequence). V was clipped by 5 bases and J by 0 bases; unmatched bases: 9. There are 17 residues in the CDR3.

The chain is built from TRBV7-2 and TRBJ2-1, with 10 bases matching TRBD2. The CDR3 length is 16 residues. After removal of 3 bases from V and 5 bases from J, the junction contained 7 bases not matched to a gene. CDR1 and CDR2 from the germline V gene are SGHTA and FQGNSA. The CDR3 DNA follows: TGTGCCAGCAGCTTTAGCGGGGGGCACGGGGACAATGAGCAGTTCTTC. Its protein is CASSFSGGHGDNEQFF. The full variable domain, in which reference TRBV7-2 and TRBJ2-1 provide the parts outside the CDR3, is GAGVSQSPSNKVTEKGKDVELRCDPISGHTALYWYRQSLGQGLEFLIYFQGNSAPDKSGLPSDRFSAERTGGSVSTLTIQRTQQEDSAVYLCASSFSGGHGDNEQFFGPGTRLTVL.

The chain joins TRBV11-2 to TRBJ2-1; D not resolved. Germline values: CDR1 SGHAT, CDR2 FQNNGV. Trimming stripped 3 bases from V and 7 bases from J, with 4 bases between. The CDR3 contains 11 residues. CDR3 bases: TGTGCCAGCAGCTTCATGAATGAGCAGTTCTTC. Translation gives CASSFMNEQFF. Drawing the rest from reference TRBV11-2 and TRBJ2-1, the complete variable domain is EAGVAQSPRYKIIEKRQSVAFWCNPISGHATLYWYQQILGQGPKLLIQFQNNGVVDDSQLPKDRFSAERLKGVDSTLKIQPAKLEDSAVYLCASSFMNEQFFGPGTRLTVL.

The V gene is TRBV7-2, the J gene TRBJ2-3; a weak D match, TRBD2 (6 bases). Germline CDR1 and CDR2: SGHTA and FQGNSA. This CDR3 has 16 amino acids. Trimming pared 4 bases from V and 3 bases from J, leaving 17 bases between. In DNA, the CDR3 is TGTGCCAGCAGCTCCCAGCCATGGAGGGCAACAGATACGCAGTATTTT. It translates to CASSSQPWRATDTQYF. Complete variable domain (other parts from reference TRBV7-2 and TRBJ2-3): GAGVSQSPSNKVTEKGKDVELRCDPISGHTALYWYRQSLGQGLEFLIYFQGNSAPDKSGLPSDRFSAERTGGSVSTLTIQRTQQEDSAVYLCASSSQPWRATDTQYFGPGTRLTVL.

The chain joins TRBV2 to TRBJ2-7; the match to TRBD1 covers 7 bases. With V trimmed by 1 base and J by 3 bases, 3 bases remained unmatched. The CDR3 loop spans 14 amino acids. Looked up from germline, CDR1 is SNHLY and CDR2 is FYNNEI. The CDR3 here is CASSEGQGVYEQYF. The CDR3 coding sequence is TGTGCCAGCAGTGAAGGACAGGGAGTCTACGAGCAGTACTTC.

The genes are TRBV15 and TRBJ2-7; 8 bases are a match to TRBD1. Trimming cost V 5 bases and J 7 bases; bases outside gene matches: 7. Germline CDR1 is LNHNV and CDR2 is YYDKDF (reference sequence). This CDR3 has 13 amino acids. The DNA for the CDR3 is TGTGCCACCAGCGGGGACAGGTCGCGGGAGCAGTACTTC. Residues: CATSGDRSREQYF.

A word on this clone: One end of the junction does not line up with germline, which may come from a read error. This sample also contains other DNA sequences that code for the same CDR3. The chain recombines TRBV5-1 with TRBJ2-3; 7 bases align to TRBD2. The germline V gene has CDR1 SGHRS and CDR2 YFSETQ. This CDR3 region has 15 residues. The CDR3 sequence: CASSLGRGPTDTQYF. CDR3 coding DNA: TGCGCTAGCAGTCTGGGGAGGGGACCCACAGATACGCAGTATTTT.

V is TRBV10-1 and J is TRBJ2-6; TRBD1 agrees at 7 bases. With 7 bases clipped from V and 0 bases from J, the junction kept 15 bases outside the gene matches. There are 19 residues in the CDR3. CDR1 WNHNN and CDR2 SYGVQD come from the germline V gene (reference sequence). CDR3 bases: TGCGCCAGCAAGTTACGTCGGCAGGGGGAACTCTCTGGGGCCAACGTCCTGACTTTC. Its protein product is CASKLRRQGELSGANVLTF.

The gene calls are TRBV9 and TRBJ1-2; a weak D match, TRBD1 (5 bases). The V end was cut by 4 bases, the J end by 4 bases, with 14 bases between. In germline, CDR1 is SGDLS, CDR2 YYNGEE. This CDR3 spans 14 amino acids. CDR3: CASSSKAGGYGYTF. The CDR3 DNA follows: TGTGCCAGCAGCTCCAAGGCGGGGGGCTATGGCTACACCTTC.

This clone was counted once. The DNA for the CDR3 is TGTGCCAGCAGCTCCGGGACAGCTGACTACGAGCAGTACTTC. It specifies CASSSGTADYEQYF. The chain links TRBV27 to TRBJ2-7; 7 bases fit TRBD1. Germline V lookup: CDR1 MNHEY, CDR2 SMNVEV (reference sequence). V dropped 6 bases and J dropped 3; count of bases not matched to a gene: 8. CDR3 length: 14 residues.

A word on this clone: Different DNA sequences within this sample yield the same CDR3. The chain carries TRBV14 and TRBJ1-6; 9 positions match TRBD1. With 5 bases clipped from V and 13 bases from J, the junction kept 18 bases outside the gene matches. The CDR3 spans 17 residues. In germline, CDR1 is SGHDN, CDR2 FVKESK. The CDR3 reads CASSTFLGGQGGSPLHF. As DNA, the CDR3 is TGTGCCAGCAGCACCTTCCTGGGGGGACAGGGTGGTTCCCCCCTCCACTTT.

This sequence joins TRBV2 and TRBJ2-1; TRBD2 aligns across 7 bases. The J segment lost 3 bases and the V segment lost 5 bases, leaving 13 bases of the junction unmatched. Germline lookup yields CDR1 SNHLY and CDR2 FYNNEI. The CDR3 is made up of 17 amino acids. Written as DNA, the CDR3 is TGTGCCAGCAGTACCCTCTTCGGGGGGATAAGCTACAATGAGCAGTTCTTC. Its protein is CASSTLFGGISYNEQFF.

V usage is TRBV19 and J usage is TRBJ2-5; 7 nucleotides align to TRBD2. J was trimmed by 5 bases and V by 7 bases; bases with no gene match: 13. Germline values: CDR1 LNHDA, CDR2 SQIVND (reference sequence). The CDR3 extends over 15 amino acids. The CDR3 sequence is CASTRLASKGETQYF. The CDR3 nucleotides read TGTGCCAGTACCAGACTAGCCTCGAAGGGTGAGACCCAGTACTTC. The full variable domain, rest sourced from reference TRBV19 and TRBJ2-5, is DGGITQSPKYLFRKEGQNVTLSCEQNLNHDAMYWYRQDPGQGLRLIYYSQIVNDFQKGDIAEGYSVSREKKESFPLTVTSAQKNPTAFYLCASTRLASKGETQYFGPGTRLLVL.

The chain joins TRBV2 to TRBJ2-5; 11 bases are shared with TRBD1. Germline CDR1 and CDR2: SNHLY and FYNNEI. This CDR3 is 15 amino acids long. The V segment lost 4 bases and the J segment 4 bases; nucleotides outside the gene matches: 5. The CDR3 sequence: CASSGDRGKGETQYF. The CDR3 region has the DNA TGTGCCAGCAGTGGGGACAGGGGGAAGGGAGAGACCCAGTACTTC.

This sequence joins TRBV21-1 and TRBJ1-6; the table's D call, TRBD1, was not checked against the DNA. TRBV21-1 is a recognized pseudogene. This CDR3 region has 16 residues. CDR3 sequence: CASSPKQGTDNSPLHF. Written as DNA, the CDR3 is TGTGCCAGCAGCCCCAAACAGGGCACGGATAATTCACCCCTCCACTTT.